The clone carrying this T cell receptor beta chain came up once. Unmatched junction bases numbered 3, after V lost 4 bases and J lost 3 bases. Germline CDR1 and CDR2: SGHRS and YFSETQ. This CDR3 comprises 15 residues. Use of 60 Vbeta and 13 Jbeta primers characterized the PCR. The assay was immunoSEQ multiplex PCR, and TCRdb's table has in-frame clones only and misses some. The data show over 250,000 clones, about nine tenths seen once. The sample originates from a study of cytomegalovirus exposure and HLA in healthy donors. The clonotype originates from a man in his forties in good health and CMV-seropositive. The sample consisted of PBMCs. V is TRBV5-1 and J is TRBJ2-2; TRBD2 agrees at 10 bases. The CDR3 region is CASSITSGDTGELFF. CDR3 DNA sequence: TGCGCCAGCAGCATAACTAGCGGGGACACCGGGGAGCTGTTTTTT.